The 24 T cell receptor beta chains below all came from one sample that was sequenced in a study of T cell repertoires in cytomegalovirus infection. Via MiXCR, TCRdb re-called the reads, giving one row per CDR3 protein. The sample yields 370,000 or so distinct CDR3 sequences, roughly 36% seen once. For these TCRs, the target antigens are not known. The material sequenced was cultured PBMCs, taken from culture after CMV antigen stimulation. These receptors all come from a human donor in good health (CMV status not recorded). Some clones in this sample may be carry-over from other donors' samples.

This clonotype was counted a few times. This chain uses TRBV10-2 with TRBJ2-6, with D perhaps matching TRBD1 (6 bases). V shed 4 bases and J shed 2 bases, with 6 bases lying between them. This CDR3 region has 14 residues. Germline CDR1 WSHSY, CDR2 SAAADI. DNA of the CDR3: TGCGCCAGCAGTGCAGGGGCTGGGGCCAACGTCCTGACTTTC. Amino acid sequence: CASSAGAGANVLTF.

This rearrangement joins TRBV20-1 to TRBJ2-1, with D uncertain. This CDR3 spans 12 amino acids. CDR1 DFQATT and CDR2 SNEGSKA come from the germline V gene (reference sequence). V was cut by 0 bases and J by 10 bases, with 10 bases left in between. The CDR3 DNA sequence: TGCAGTGCTAGAGATTTAAACGTCGAGCAGTTCTTC. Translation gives CSARDLNVEQFF.

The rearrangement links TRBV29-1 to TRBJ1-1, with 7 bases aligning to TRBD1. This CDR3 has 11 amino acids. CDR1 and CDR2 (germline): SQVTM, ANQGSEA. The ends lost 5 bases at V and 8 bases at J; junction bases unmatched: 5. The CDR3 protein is CSVWGQREAFF. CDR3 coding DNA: TGCAGCGTTTGGGGACAGCGAGAAGCTTTCTTT. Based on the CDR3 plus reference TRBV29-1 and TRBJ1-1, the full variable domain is SAVISQKPSRDICQRGTSLTIQCQVDSQVTMMFWYRQQPGQSLTLIATANQGSEATYESGFVIDKFPISRPNLTFSTLTVSNMSPEDSSIYLCSVWGQREAFFGQGTRLTVV.

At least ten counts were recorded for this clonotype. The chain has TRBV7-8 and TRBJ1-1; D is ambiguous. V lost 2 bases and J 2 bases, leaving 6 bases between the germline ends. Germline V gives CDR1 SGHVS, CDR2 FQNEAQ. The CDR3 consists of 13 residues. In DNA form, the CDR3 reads TGTGCCAGCAGCTTAATCCGCAACACTGAAGCTTTCTTT. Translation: CASSLIRNTEAFF.

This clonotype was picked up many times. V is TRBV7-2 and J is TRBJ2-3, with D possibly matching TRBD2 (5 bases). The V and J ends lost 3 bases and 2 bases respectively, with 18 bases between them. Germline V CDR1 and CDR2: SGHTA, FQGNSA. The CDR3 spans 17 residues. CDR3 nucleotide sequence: TGTGCCAGCAGCTTCGACTACCCGGATCCCCCCACAGATACGCAGTATTTT. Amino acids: CASSFDYPDPPTDTQYF.

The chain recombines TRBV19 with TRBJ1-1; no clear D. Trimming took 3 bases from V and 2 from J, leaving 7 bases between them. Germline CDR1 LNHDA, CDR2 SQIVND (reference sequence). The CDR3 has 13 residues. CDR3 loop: CASSMGFNTEAFF. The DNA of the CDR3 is TGTGCCAGTAGTATGGGGTTTAACACTGAAGCTTTCTTT.

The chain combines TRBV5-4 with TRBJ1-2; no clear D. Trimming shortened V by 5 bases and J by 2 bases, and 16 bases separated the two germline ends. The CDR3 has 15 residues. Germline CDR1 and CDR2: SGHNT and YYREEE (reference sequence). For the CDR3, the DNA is TGTGCCAGCAGTGAGAACCTCAACGCGAACTATGGCTACACCTTC. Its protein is CASSENLNANYGYTF.

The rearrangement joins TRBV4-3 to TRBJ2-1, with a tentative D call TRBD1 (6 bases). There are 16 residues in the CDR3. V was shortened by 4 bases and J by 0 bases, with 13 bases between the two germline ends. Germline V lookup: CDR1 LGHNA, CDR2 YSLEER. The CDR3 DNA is TGCGCCAGCAGCCGCGGAACAGGGTACTCCTACAATGAGCAGTTCTTC. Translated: CASSRGTGYSYNEQFF.

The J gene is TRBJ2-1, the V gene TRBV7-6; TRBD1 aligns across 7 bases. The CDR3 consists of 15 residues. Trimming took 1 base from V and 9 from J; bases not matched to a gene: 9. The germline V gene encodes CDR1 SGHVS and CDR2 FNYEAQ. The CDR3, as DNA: TGTGCCAGCAGCTTAGAGGGGGCTCTGGGTATTGAGCAGTTCTTC. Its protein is CASSLEGALGIEQFF.

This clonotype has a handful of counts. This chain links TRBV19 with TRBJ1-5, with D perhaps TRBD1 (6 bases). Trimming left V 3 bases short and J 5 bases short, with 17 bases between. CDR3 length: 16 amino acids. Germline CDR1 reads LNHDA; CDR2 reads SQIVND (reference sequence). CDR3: CASSISPGHPDQPQHF. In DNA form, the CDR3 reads TGTGCCAGTAGTATTTCACCGGGACATCCTGATCAGCCCCAGCATTTT.

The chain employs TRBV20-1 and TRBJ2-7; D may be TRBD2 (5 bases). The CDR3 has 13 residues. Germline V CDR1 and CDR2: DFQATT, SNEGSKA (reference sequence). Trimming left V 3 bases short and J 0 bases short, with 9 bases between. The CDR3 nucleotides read TGCAGTGCTAGCTCGGGGTTCTCCTACGAGCAGTACTTC. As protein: CSASSGFSYEQYF.

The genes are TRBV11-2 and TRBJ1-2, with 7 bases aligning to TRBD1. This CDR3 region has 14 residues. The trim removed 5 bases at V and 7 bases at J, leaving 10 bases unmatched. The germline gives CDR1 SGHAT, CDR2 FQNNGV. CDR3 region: CASSASLTGAGYTF. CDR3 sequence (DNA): TGTGCCAGCAGCGCTTCATTAACAGGGGCTGGCTACACCTTC.

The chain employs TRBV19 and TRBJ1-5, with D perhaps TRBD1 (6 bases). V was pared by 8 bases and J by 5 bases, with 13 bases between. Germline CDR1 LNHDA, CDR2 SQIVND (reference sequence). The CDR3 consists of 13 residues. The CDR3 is CASQPGAHQPQHF. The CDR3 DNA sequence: TGTGCCAGTCAGCCAGGGGCTCATCAGCCCCAGCATTTT. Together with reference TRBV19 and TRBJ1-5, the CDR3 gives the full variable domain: DGGITQSPKYLFRKEGQNVTLSCEQNLNHDAMYWYRQDPGQGLRLIYYSQIVNDFQKGDIAEGYSVSREKKESFPLTVTSAQKNPTAFYLCASQPGAHQPQHFGDGTRLSIL.

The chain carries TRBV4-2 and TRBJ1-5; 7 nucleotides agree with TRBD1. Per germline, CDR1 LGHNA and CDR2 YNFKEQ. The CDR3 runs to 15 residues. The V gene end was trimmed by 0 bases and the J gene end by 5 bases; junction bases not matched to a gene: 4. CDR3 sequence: CASSQETGEDQPQHF. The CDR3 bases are TGTGCCAGCAGCCAAGAAACAGGGGAAGATCAGCCCCAGCATTTT.

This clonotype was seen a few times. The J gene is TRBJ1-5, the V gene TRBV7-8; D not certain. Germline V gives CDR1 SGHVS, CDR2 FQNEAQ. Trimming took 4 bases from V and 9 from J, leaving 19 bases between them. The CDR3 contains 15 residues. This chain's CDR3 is CASSWGSRRVRPQHF. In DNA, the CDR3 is TGTGCCAGCAGCTGGGGTAGCAGACGGGTGCGGCCCCAGCATTTT.

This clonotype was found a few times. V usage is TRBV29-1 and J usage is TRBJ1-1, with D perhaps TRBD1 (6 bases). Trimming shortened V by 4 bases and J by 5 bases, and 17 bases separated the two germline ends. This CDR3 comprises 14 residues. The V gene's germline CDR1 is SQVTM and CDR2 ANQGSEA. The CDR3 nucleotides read TGCAGCGTTGGAACCTCAGGGGTCGGAACTGAAGCTTTCTTT. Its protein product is CSVGTSGVGTEAFF.

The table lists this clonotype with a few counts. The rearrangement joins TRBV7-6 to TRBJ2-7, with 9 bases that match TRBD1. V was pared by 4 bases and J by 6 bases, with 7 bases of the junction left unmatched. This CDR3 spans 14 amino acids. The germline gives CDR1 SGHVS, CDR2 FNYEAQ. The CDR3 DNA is TGTGCCAGCAGCTCCGGGACAGGGTACGGCGAGCAGTACTTC. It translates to CASSSGTGYGEQYF.

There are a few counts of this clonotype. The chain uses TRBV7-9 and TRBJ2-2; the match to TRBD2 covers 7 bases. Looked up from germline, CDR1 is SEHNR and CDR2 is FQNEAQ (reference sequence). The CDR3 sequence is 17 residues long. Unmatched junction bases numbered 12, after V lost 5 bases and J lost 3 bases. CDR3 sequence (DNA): TGTGCCAGCAGCCCGATCGGCGGGAGTCTTTACACCGGGGAGCTGTTTTTT. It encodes CASSPIGGSLYTGELFF.

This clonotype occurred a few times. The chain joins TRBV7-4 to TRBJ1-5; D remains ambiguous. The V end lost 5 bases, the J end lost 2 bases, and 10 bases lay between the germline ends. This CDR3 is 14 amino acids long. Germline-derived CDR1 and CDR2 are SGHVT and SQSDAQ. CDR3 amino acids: CASSPGRGNQPQHF. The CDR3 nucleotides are TGTGCCAGCAGCCCCGGGAGAGGCAATCAGCCCCAGCATTTT.

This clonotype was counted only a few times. The chain's CDR3 is CASSYVGGGTDTQYF. CDR3 coding DNA: TGTGCCAGCAGTTACGTCGGGGGAGGCACAGATACGCAGTATTTT. This chain uses TRBV6-5 with TRBJ2-3; TRBD2 is a possible D gene (6 bases). V was cut by 2 bases and J by 1 base, with 10 bases left in between. Germline CDR1 and CDR2: MNHEY and SVGAGI. CDR3 length: 15 amino acids.

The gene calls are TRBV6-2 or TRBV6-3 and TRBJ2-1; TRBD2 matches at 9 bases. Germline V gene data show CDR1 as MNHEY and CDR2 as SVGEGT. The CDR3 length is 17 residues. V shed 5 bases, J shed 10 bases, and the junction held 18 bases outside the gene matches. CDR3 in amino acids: CASSPLRREGGRVEQFF. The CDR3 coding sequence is TGTGCCAGCAGTCCCCTGAGGCGGGAGGGGGGTCGCGTCGAGCAGTTCTTC.

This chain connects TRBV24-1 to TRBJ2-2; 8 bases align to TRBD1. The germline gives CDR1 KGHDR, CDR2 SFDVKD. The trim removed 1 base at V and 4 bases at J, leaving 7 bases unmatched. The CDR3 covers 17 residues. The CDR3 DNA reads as TGTGCCACCAGTGATTTTTCAGGGGGCCTAGGCACCGGGGAGCTGTTTTTT. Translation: CATSDFSGGLGTGELFF.

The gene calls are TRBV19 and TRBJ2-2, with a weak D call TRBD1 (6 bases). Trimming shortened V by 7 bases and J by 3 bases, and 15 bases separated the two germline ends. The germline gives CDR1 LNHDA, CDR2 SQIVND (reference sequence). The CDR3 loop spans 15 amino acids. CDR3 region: CASIPGQGYTGELFF. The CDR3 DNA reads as TGTGCCAGTATTCCGGGACAAGGGTACACCGGGGAGCTGTTTTTT.

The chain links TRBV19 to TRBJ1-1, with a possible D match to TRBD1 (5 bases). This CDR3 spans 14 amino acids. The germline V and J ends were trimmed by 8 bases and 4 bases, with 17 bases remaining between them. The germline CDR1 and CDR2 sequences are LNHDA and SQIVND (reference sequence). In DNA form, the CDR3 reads TGTGCCAGTTTCGCATGGGGCGGGGGCACTGAAGCTTTCTTT. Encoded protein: CASFAWGGGTEAFF.